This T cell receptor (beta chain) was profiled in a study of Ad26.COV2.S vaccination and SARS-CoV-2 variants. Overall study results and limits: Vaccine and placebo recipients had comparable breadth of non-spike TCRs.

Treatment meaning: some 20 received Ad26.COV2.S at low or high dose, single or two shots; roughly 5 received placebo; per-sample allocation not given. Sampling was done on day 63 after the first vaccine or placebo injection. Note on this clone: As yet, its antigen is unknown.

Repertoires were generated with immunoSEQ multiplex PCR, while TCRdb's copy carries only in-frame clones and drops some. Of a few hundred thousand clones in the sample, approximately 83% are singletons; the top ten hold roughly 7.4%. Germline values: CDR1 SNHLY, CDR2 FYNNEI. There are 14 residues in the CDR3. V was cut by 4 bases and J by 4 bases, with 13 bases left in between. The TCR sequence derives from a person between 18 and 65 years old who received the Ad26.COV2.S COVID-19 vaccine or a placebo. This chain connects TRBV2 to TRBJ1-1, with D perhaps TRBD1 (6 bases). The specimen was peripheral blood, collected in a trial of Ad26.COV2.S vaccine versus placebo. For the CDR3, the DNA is TGTGCCAGCAGTGGGACAGAACGACCCACTGAAGCTTTCTTT. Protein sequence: CASSGTERPTEAFF.